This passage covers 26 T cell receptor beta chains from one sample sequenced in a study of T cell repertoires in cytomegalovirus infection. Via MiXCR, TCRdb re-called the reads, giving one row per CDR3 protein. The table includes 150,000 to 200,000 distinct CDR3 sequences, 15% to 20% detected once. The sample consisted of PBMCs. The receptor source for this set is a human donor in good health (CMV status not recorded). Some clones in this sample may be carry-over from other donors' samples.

For the CDR3, the DNA is TGTGCCAGCTCCCCCTCCGGGACAGGGGGCATCGGGCAGTACTTC. Translating gives CASSPSGTGGIGQYF. The genes are TRBV25-1 and TRBJ2-7; TRBD1 agrees at 12 bases. CDR1 is MGHDK and CDR2 is SYGVNS in the germline V gene. There are 15 residues in the CDR3. V was clipped by 8 bases and J by 9 bases; unmatched bases: 14.

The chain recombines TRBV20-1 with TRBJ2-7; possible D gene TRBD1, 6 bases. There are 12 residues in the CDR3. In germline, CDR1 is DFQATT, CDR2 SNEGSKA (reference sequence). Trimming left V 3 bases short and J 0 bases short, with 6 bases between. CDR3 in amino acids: CSARGHSYEQYF. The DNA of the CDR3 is TGCAGTGCTAGGGGACACTCCTACGAGCAGTACTTC.

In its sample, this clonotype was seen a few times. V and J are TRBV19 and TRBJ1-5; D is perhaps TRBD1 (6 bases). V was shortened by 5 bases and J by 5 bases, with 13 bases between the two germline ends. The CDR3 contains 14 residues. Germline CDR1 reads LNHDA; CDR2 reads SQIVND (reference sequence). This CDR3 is CASSWRGTDQPQHF. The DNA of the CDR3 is TGTGCCAGTAGTTGGAGGGGGACGGATCAGCCCCAGCATTTT.

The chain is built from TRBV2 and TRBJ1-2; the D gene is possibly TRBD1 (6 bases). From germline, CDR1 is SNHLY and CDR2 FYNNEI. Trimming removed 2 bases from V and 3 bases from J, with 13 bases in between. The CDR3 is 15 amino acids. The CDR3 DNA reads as TGTGCCAGCAGTGAATCCGGCAGGGGATACTATGGCTACACCTTC. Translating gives CASSESGRGYYGYTF.

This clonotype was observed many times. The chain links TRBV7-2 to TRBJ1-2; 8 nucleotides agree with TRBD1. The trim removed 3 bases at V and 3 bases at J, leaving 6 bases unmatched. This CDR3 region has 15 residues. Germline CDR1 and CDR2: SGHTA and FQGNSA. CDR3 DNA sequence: TGTGCCAGCAGCTTTTCTACAGGGGGAGACTATGGCTACACCTTC. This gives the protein CASSFSTGGDYGYTF.

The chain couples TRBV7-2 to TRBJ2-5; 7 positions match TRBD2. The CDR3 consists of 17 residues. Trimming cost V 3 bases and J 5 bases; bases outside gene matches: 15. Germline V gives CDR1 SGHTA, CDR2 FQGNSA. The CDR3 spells CASSFGPTGGIGETQYF. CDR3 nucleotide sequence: TGTGCCAGCAGCTTCGGGCCCACCGGGGGGATCGGGGAGACCCAGTACTTC.

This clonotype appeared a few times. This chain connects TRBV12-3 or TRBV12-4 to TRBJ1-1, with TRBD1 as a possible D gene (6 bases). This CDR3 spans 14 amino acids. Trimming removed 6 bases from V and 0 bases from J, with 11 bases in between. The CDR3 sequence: CASRMDRMNTEAFF. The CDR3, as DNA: TGTGCCAGCAGAATGGACAGAATGAACACTGAAGCTTTCTTT.

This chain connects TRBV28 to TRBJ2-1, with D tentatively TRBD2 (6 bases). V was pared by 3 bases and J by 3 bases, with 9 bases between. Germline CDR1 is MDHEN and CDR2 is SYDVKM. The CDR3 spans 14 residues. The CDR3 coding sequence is TGTGCCAGCAGTTTCGCTAGCGACTACAATGAGCAGTTCTTC. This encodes CASSFASDYNEQFF.

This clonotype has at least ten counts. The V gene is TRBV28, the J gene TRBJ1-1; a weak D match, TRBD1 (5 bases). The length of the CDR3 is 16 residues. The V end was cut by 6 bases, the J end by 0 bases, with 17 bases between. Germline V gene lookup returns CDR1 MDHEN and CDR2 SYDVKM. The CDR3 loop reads CASSRRDVDLNTEAFF. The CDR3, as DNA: TGTGCCAGCAGCCGCCGGGACGTCGACCTGAACACTGAAGCTTTCTTT.

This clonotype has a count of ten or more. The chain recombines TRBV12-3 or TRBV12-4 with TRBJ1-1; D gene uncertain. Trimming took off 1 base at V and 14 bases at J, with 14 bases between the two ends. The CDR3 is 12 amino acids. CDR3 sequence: CASSLVSLGDFF. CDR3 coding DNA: TGTGCCAGCAGTTTAGTGTCGCTAGGAGACTTCTTT.

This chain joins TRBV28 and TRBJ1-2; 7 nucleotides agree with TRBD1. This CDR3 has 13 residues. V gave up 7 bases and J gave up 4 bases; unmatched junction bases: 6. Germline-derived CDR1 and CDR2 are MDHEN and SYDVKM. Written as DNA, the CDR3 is TGTGCCAGCACAAGACAGGGAGTCTATGGCTACACCTTC. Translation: CASTRQGVYGYTF.

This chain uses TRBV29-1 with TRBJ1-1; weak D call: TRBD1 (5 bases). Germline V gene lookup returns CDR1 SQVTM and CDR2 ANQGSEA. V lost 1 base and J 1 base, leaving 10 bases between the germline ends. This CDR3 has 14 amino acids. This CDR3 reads CSVEAGQGNTEAFF. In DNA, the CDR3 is TGCAGCGTTGAAGCGGGGCAGGGGAACACTGAAGCTTTCTTT.

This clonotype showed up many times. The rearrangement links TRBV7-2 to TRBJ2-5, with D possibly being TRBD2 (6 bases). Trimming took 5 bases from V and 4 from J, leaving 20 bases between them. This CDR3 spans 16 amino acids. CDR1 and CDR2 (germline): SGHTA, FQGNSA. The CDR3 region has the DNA TGTGCCAGCAGCCCACATGATAGCGGTGGCGGAGAGACCCAGTACTTC. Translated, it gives CASSPHDSGGGETQYF.

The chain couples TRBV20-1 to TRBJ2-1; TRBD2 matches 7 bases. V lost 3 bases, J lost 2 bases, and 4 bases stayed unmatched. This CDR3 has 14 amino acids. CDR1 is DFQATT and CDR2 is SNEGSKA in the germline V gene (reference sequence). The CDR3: CSASRAGAYNEQFF. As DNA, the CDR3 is TGCAGTGCTAGCCGGGCGGGAGCCTACAATGAGCAGTTCTTC.

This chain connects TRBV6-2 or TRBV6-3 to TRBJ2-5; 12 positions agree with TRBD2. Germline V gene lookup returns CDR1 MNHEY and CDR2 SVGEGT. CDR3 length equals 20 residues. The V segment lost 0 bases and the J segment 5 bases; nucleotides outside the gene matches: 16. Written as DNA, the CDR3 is TGTGCCAGCAGTTACTCGGGCCTAGCGGGGGGGCCCCTCGTCCGGGAGACCCAGTACTTC. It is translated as CASSYSGLAGGPLVRETQYF.

The CDR3 reads CAWNPGAGEQYF. The CDR3 DNA sequence: TGTGCCTGGAACCCGGGGGCGGGTGAGCAGTACTTC. V and J are TRBV30 and TRBJ2-7; the D call may be TRBD1 or TRBD2 (6 bases each). With 4 bases removed from V and 7 bases from J, the gap between germline ends came to 14 bases. Germline values: CDR1 GTSNPN, CDR2 SVGIG (reference sequence). The CDR3 is 12 amino acids.

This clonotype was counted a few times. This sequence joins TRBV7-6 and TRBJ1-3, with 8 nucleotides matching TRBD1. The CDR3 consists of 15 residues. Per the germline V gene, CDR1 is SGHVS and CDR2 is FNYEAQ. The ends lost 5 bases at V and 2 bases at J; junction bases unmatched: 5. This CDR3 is CASSPDRGPGNTIYF. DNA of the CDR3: TGTGCCAGCAGCCCAGACAGGGGCCCTGGAAACACCATATATTTT.

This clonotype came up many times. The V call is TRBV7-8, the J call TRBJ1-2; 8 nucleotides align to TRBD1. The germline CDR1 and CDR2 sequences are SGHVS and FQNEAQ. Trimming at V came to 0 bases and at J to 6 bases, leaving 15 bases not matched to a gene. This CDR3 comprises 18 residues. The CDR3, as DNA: TGTGCCAGCAGCTTAGCGGAGGGCCAGGGGGCGCGAAGTCATGGCTACACCTTC. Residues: CASSLAEGQGARSHGYTF.

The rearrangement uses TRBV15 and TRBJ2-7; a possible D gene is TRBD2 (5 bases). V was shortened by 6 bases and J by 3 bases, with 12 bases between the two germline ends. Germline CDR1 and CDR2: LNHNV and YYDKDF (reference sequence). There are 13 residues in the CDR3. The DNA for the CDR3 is TGTGCCACCAGGCGGACTTTAGACTACGAGCAGTACTTC. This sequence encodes CATRRTLDYEQYF.

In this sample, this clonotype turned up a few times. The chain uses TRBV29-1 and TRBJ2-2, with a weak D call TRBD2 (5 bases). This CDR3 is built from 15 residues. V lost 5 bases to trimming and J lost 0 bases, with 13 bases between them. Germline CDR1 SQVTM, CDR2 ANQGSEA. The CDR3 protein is CSVLERTANTGELFF. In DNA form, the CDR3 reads TGCAGCGTTCTCGAGCGGACGGCGAACACCGGGGAGCTGTTTTTT.

The chain's CDR3 is CASSALTSVNEQYF. CDR3 nucleotides: TGTGCCAGCAGCGCCCTTACTAGCGTGAACGAGCAGTACTTC. The rearrangement links TRBV7-6 to TRBJ2-7; 7 positions match TRBD2. V dropped 5 bases and J dropped 5; count of bases not matched to a gene: 9. The CDR3 covers 14 residues. Per germline, CDR1 SGHVS and CDR2 FNYEAQ.

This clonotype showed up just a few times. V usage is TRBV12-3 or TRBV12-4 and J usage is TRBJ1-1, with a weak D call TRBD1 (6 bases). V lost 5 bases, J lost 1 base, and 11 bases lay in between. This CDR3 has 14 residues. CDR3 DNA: TGTGCCAGCAGTCCCAGGGGCAGGAACACTGAAGCTTTCTTT. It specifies CASSPRGRNTEAFF.

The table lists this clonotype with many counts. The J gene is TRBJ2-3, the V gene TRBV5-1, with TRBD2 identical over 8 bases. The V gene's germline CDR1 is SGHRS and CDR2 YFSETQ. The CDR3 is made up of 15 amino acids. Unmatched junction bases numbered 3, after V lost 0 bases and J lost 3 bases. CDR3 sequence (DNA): TGCGCCAGCAGCTTGGATAGCGGGGATACAGATACGCAGTATTTT. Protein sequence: CASSLDSGDTDTQYF.

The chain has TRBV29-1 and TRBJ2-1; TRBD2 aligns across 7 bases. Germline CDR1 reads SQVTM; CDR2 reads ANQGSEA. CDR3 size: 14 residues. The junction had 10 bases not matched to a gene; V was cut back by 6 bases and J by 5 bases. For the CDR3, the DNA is TGCAGCGTCCTCCGGGACTATAGCGACAATGAGCAGTTCTTC. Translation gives CSVLRDYSDNEQFF.

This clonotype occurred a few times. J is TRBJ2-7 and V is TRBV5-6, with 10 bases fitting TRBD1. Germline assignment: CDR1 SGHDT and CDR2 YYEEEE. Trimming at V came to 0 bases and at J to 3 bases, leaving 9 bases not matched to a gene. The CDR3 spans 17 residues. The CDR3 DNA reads TGTGCCAGCAGCTTGGCTTACCCGGGACAGGGGTACTACGAGCAGTACTTC. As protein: CASSLAYPGQGYYEQYF.

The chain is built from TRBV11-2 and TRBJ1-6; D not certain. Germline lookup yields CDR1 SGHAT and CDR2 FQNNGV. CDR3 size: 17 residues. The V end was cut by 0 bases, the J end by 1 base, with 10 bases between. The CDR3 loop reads CASSLDLGLSYNSPLHF. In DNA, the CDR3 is TGTGCCAGCAGCTTAGATTTGGGGTTGTCCTATAATTCACCCCTCCACTTT.